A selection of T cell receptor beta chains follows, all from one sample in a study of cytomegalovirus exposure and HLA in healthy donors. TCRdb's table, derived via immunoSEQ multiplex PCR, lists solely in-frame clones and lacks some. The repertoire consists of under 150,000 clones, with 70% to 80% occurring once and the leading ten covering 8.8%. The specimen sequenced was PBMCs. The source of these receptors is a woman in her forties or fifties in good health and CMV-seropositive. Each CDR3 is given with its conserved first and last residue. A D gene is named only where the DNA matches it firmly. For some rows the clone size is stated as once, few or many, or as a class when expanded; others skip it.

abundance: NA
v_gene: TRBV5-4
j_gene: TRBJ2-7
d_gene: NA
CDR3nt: TGTGCCAGCAGCCGTCAGGGGAGGGCCGAAGACGAGCAGTACTTC
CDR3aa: CASSRQGRAEDEQYF

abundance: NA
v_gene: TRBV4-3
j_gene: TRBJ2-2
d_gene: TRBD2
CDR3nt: TGCGCCAGCAGCCAAGAGGTACTAGCGCTGACCGGGGAGCTGTTTTTT
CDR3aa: CASSQEVLALTGELFF

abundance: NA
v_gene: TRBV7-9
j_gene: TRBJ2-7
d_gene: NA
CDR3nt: TGTGCCAGCAGCCGGACCGACTACGAGCAGTACTTC
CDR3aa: CASSRTDYEQYF

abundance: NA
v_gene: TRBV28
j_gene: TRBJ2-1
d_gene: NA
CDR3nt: TGTGCCAGCAGTTACGGAGAGGTGGTAATCGAGCAGTTCTTC
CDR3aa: CASSYGEVVIEQFF

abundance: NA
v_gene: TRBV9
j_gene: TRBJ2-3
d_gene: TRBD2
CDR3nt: TGTGCCAGCAGCTTTGGGGGGGGTTTCACAGATACGCAGTATTTT
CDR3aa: CASSFGGGFTDTQYF

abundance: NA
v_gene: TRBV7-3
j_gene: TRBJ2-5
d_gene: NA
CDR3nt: TGTGCCAGCAGCTTGACAGTAGAAGAGACCCAGTACTTC
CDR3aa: CASSLTVEETQYF

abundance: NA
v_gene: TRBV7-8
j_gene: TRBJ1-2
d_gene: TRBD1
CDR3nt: TGTGCCAGCAGCTTAGGGTTGCGACAGGGGAACTACACCTTC
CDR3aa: CASSLGLRQGNYTF

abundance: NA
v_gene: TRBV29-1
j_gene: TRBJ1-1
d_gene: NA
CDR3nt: TGCAGCCTAAACTTGAACACTGAAGCTTTCTTT
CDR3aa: CSLNLNTEAFF

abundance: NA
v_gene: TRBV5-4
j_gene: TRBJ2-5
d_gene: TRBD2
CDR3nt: TGTGCCAGCAGTTGGACTAGCGGGGGGCAAGAGACCCAGTACTTC
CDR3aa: CASSWTSGGQETQYF

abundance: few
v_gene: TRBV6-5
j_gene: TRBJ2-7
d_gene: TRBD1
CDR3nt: TGTGCCAGCAGTTCCGGGACAGGGCCCTACGAGCAGTACTTC
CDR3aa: CASSSGTGPYEQYF

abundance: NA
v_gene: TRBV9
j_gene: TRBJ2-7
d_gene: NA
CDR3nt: TGTGCCAGCAGCGCCCTAGGGGGAGGGGGCTCCTACGAGCAGTACTTC
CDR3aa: CASSALGGGGSYEQYF

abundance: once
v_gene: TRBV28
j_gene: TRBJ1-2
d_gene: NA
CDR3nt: TGTGCCAGCAGTTCACCCCAGGACAGAGAGCTCTATGGCTACACCTTC
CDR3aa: CASSSPQDRELYGYTF

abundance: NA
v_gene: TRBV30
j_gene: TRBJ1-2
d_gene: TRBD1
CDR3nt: TGTGCCTGGAGTAACAGGGGACGGGGGGGGGCTGACTATGGCTACACCTTC
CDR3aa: CAWSNRGRGGADYGYTF

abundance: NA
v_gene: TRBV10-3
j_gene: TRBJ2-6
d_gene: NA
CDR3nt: TGTGCCATCAAGGCACAGCCTCCGAGCTCTGGGGCCAACGTCCTGACTTTC
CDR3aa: CAIKAQPPSSGANVLTF

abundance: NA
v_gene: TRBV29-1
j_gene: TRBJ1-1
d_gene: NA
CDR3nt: TGCAGCGTTGCCTTCGGGAACACTGAAGCTTTCTTT
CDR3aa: CSVAFGNTEAFF

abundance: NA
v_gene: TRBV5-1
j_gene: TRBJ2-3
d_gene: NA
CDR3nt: TGCGCCAGCAGCCCATCTACGCGGTCCACAGATACGCAGTATTTT
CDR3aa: CASSPSTRSTDTQYF

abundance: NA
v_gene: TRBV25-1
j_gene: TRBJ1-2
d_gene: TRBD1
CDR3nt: TGTGCCAGCAGTGAATGGTCAGGGGGCTCCGAGGGCTACACCTTC
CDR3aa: CASSEWSGGSEGYTF

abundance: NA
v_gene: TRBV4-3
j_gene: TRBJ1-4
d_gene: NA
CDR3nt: TGCGCCAGCAGCCAAGTGGTCGGGGATTGGAATGAAAAACTGTTTTTT
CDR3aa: CASSQVVGDWNEKLFF

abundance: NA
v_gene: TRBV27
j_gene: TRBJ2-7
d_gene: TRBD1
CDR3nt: TGTGCCAGCAGTTTAGGGACAGGGGGCGAGCAGTACTTC
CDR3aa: CASSLGTGGEQYF

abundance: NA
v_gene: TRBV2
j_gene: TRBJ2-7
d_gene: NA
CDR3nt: TGTGCCAGCAGGGTCTATTACGAGCAGTACTTC
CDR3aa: CASRVYYEQYF

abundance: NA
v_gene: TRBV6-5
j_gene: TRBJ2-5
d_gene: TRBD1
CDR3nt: TGTGCCAGCAGTCCCCGGACAGGGTATGAAGGGACCCAGTACTTC
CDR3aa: CASSPRTGYEGTQYF

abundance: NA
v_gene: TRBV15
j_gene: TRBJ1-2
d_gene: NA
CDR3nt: TGTGCCACCAGCAGGGGGCTGGGGACTTATGGCTACACCTTC
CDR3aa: CATSRGLGTYGYTF

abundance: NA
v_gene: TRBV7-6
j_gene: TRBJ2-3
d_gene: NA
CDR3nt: TGTGCCAGCAGCTCCCGACAGGCGGATACGCAGTATTTT
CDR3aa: CASSSRQADTQYF

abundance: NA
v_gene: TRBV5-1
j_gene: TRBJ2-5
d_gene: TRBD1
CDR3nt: TGCGCCAGCAGCTCCGGGACAGGACAAGAGACCCAGTACTTC
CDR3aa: CASSSGTGQETQYF

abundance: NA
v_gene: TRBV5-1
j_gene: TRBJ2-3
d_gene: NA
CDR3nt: TGCGCCAGCAGCTTGGGTCCGGGAGATACGCAGTATTTT
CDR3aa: CASSLGPGDTQYF

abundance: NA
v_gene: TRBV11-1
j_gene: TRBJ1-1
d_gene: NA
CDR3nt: TGTGCCAGCAGCTTACTGGGGGGCACTGAAGCTTTCTTT
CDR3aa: CASSLLGGTEAFF

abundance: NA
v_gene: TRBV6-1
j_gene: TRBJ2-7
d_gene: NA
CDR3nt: TGTGCCAGCAGGCACCGAGGGGGTACCCACGAGCAGTACTTC
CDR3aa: CASRHRGGTHEQYF

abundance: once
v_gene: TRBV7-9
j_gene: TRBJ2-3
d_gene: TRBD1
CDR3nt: TGTGCCAGCAGCTATACAGGGGGCGCGATAGATACGCAGTATTTT
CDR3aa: CASSYTGGAIDTQYF

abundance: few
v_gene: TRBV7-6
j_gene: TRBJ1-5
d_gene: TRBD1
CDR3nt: TGTGCCAGCAGCTTAGCGCCCGGACAGGGGAAGGATCAGCCCCAGCATTTT
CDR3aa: CASSLAPGQGKDQPQHF

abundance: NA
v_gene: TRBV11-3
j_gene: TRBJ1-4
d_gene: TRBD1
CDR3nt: TGTGCCAGCAGCTTCCCACTACAGGGGTTCGACGAAAAACTGTTTTTT
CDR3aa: CASSFPLQGFDEKLFF

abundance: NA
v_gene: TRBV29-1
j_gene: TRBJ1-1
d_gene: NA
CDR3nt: TGCAGCGCCAGACTGGGGGGGAACACTGAAGCTTTCTTT
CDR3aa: CSARLGGNTEAFF

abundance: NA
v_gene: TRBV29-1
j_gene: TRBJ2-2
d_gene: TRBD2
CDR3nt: TGCAGCGTGTCCGGGGGGGGCATCGGGGAGCTGTTTTTT
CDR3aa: CSVSGGGIGELFF

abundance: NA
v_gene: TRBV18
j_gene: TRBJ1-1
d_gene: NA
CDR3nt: TGTGCCAGCTCACCTCGGGCAGGGGTGACGGACACTGAAGCTTTCTTT
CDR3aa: CASSPRAGVTDTEAFF

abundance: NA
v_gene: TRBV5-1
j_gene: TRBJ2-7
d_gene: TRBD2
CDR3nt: TGCGCCAGCAGCAGTAGCGGGGGGACGGACTACGAGCAGTACTTC
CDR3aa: CASSSSGGTDYEQYF

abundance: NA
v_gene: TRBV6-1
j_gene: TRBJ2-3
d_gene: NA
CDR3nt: TGTGCCAGCAGTGAGGTTGCGGGGAGCGCAGATACGCAGTATTTT
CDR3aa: CASSEVAGSADTQYF

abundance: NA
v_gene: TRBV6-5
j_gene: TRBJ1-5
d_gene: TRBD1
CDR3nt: TGTGCCAGCAGTCGCGACAGGGATCGCAATCAGCCCCAGCATTTT
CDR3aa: CASSRDRDRNQPQHF

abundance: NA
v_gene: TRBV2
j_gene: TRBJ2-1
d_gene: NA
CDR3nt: TGTGCCAGCAGTGAAGGCAGTTACAATGAGCAGTTCTTC
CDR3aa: CASSEGSYNEQFF